This TCR beta chain was sequenced for a study of tumor-infiltrating lymphocytes in primary liver carcinoma. This CDR3 spans 16 amino acids. Trimming left V 3 bases short and J 9 bases short, with 20 bases between. Germline V gene data show CDR1 as MGHRA and CDR2 as YSYEKL. Co-extraction yielded RNA and DNA from approximately 20-30 mg of unsorted bulk tissue. From around 530 ng of total RNA, TCR beta-specific cDNA was reverse-transcribed using a constant-region primer. Investigators got TCR beta libraries out of three nested multiplex PCR rounds, done with slightly modified ARM-PCR. Investigators reported that the first two PCR rounds, at around 11 cycles each, used TRBV1-TRBV30 forward primers with a C-beta reverse primer. TCRdb re-called the multiplex PCR reads through MiXCR, storing one row per CDR3 protein. The table has approximately 100,000 distinct CDR3 sequences, approximately 70% seen once.

Material: liver tumor tissue from sampling region 2. Described subset: tumor region T2, inferior pole. This TCR came from a woman aged 60-70 years with primary liver carcinoma and hepatitis B virus infection. The V call is TRBV4-1, the J call TRBJ2-2, with D tentatively TRBD1 (7 bases). CDR3 in DNA: TGCGCCAGCAGCCATGATCGGAGCAGGGGGGCAAGGGAGCTGTTTTTT. Translated: CASSHDRSRGARELFF.